The rows below give T cell receptor beta chains drawn from one sample of a study of T cells in tuberculosis. The assay was immunoSEQ multiplex PCR, and TCRdb's table has in-frame clones only and misses some. This table has some 49,000 clones, 90% to 95% appearing once. The sequences come from PBMCs, collected at tuberculosis diagnosis. These receptors were collected from an adult with tuberculosis. CDR3s leave out the opening cysteine and the closing phenylalanine or tryptophan. Fields, in order: J gene, V gene, CDR3 protein.

TRBJ2-2	TRBV7-2	ASNRPGREPLKETGELF
TRBJ1-1	TRBV29-1	SVTTGRGAEAF
TRBJ2-1	TRBV7-3	ASSLGESSYNEQF
TRBJ1-2	TRBV30	ASATDRGSYT
TRBJ1-2	TRBV30	AWSESGSYGYT
TRBJ2-3	TRBV11-3	ASSLGLAANTDTQY
TRBJ1-2	TRBV28	ASTSSPGIDYGYT
TRBJ2-5	TRBV28	ASSSGPTGKGETQY
TRBJ1-2	TRBV6-5	ASSPRTGPIYGYT
TRBJ1-4	TRBV30	AWSVGGREKLF
TRBJ1-2	TRBV13	ASSILQGGGYT
TRBJ2-1	TRBV30	AWSVRGGSSYNEQF
TRBJ2-7	TRBV30	AWSQSYTEQY
TRBJ2-5	TRBV5-1	ASSSGLVEVQETQY
TRBJ1-1	TRBV6-1	ASSKQGPPNTEAF
TRBJ2-1	TRBV27	ASSPTWSSYNEQF
TRBJ1-5	TRBV4-3	ASSQVDRSDQPQH
TRBJ1-5	TRBV7-9	ASSLTGTGVQPQH
TRBJ1-3	TRBV28	ASSLVGSSGNTIY
TRBJ1-5	TRBV6-6	ASSRASSNQPQH
TRBJ2-3	TRBV7-2	ASSRRQGGTDTQY
TRBJ2-1	TRBV19	ASSIDRDEQF
TRBJ2-2	TRBV4-2	ASSQDRRVAGAGPPGELF
TRBJ1-1	TRBV7-8	ASSLGGGTEAF
TRBJ2-1	TRBV28	ASSFSGSSYNEQF
TRBJ1-1	TRBV7-2	ASSLALVSPPVAF